The text below deals with one T cell receptor beta chain. Its antigen is not known. Looked up from germline, CDR1 is MNHEY and CDR2 is SMNVEV (reference sequence). V lost 5 bases and J 6 bases, leaving 17 bases between the germline ends. The CDR3 is 15 residues long. The sample comes from a study of shared clonotypes between healthy human individuals. Data came from immunoSEQ multiplex PCR; TCRdb stores just in-frame clones and leaves some out. The sample consists of roughly 1 million clones, around 76% of them appearing once. Findings of the study overall: Clonotype sharing across donors was expected to vary with sequencing depth.

Sequences were obtained from memory CD4+ T cells sorted from blood. The subset was: CD45RA-negative fraction. The chain recombines TRBV27 with TRBJ1-5, with D possibly TRBD1 on 6 matching bases. The clonotype originates from a man between 18 and 29 years old in good health. This CDR3 is CASSPMSGVGQPQHF. DNA of the CDR3: TGTGCCAGCAGTCCCATGTCAGGGGTAGGTCAGCCCCAGCATTTT.